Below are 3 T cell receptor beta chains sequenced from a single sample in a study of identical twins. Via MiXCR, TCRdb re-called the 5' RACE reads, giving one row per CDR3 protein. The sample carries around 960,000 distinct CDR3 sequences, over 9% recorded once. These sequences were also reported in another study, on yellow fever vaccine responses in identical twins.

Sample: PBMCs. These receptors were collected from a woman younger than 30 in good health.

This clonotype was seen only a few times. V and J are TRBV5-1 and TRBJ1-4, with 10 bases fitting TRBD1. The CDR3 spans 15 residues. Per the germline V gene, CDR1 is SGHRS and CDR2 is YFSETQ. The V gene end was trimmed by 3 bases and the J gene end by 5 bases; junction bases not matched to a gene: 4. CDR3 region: CASSSRGQGNEKLFF. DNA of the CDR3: TGCGCCAGCAGCTCTCGGGGACAGGGGAATGAAAAACTGTTTTTT.

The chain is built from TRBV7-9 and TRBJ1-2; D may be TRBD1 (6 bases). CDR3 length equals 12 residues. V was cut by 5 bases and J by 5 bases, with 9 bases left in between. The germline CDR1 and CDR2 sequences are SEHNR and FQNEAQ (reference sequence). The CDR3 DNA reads TGTGCCAGCAGCGCCACAGGGTATGGCTACACCTTC. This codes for CASSATGYGYTF.

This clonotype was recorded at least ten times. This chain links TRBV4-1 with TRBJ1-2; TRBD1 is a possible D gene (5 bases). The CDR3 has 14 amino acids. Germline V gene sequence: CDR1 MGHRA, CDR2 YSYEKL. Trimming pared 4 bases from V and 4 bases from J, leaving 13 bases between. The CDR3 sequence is CASSRLTGSYGYTF. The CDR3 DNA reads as TGCGCCAGCAGCCGATTAACAGGAAGCTATGGCTACACCTTC.